This T cell receptor (beta chain) was identified in a study of T cell repertoires in cytomegalovirus infection. To note about this clonotype: Its antigen is currently unknown.

General study points: HLA-C-restricted TCR beta clonotypes specific for CMV led the ex vivo response.

TCRdb processed the reads anew with MiXCR; each CDR3 protein has one entry. Altogether some 230,000 distinct CDR3 sequences are present, 20% to 25% being singletons, with the ten largest covering 15% to 20%. Germline values: CDR1 ENHRY, CDR2 SYGVKD. This CDR3 comprises 16 residues. V was cut by 4 bases and J by 8 bases, with 21 bases left in between. Sequencing was done on a sample of CD8+ T cells from PBMCs. The TCR sequence derives from a human donor in good health (CMV status not recorded). Some clones in this sample may be carry-over from other donors' samples. The chain joins TRBV10-3 to TRBJ2-1; D possibly corresponds to TRBD2 (6 bases). The DNA for the CDR3 is TGTGCCATCAGTGGGCCCGGGAGCACCCTCGGGGATGAGCAGTTCTTC. Protein sequence: CAISGPGSTLGDEQFF.